Sequencing of this T cell receptor (beta chain) was carried out in a study of cytomegalovirus exposure and HLA in healthy donors. Study-wide results and caveats: Per a prior analysis, the majority of TCR beta V segments were productive roughly 90% or roughly 30% of the time. The authors confirmed in vitro that a few CMV-associated chains were specific for CMV antigens. Follow-up analysis later connected one missense variant in DCLRE1C with trimming of TCR beta V- and J-genes.

Germline lookup yields CDR1 SGHTA and CDR2 FQGNSA. The V and J ends lost 5 bases and 0 bases respectively, with 11 bases between them. CDR3 length: 15 amino acids. In the PCR, 60 Vbeta and 13 Jbeta primers were used. The method was immunoSEQ multiplex PCR; TCRdb's version includes in-frame clones alone and lacks a portion of them. Here the sample spans roughly 120,000 clones, less than 85% being singletons. Turning to this clone: Its antigen is not identified. The sample contains more than one DNA sequence encoding this CDR3.

Sample: PBMCs. The chain links TRBV7-2 to TRBJ2-1; TRBD2 might be the D (6 bases). This receptor was taken from a middle-aged woman in good health and CMV-seropositive. The CDR3 is CASSPAGGSYNEQFF. In nucleotides, the CDR3 is TGTGCCAGCAGCCCAGCCGGGGGCTCCTACAATGAGCAGTTCTTC. Complete variable domain (other parts from reference TRBV7-2 and TRBJ2-1): GAGVSQSPSNKVTEKGKDVELRCDPISGHTALYWYRQSLGQGLEFLIYFQGNSAPDKSGLPSDRFSAERTGGSVSTLTIQRTQQEDSAVYLCASSPAGGSYNEQFFGPGTRLTVL.